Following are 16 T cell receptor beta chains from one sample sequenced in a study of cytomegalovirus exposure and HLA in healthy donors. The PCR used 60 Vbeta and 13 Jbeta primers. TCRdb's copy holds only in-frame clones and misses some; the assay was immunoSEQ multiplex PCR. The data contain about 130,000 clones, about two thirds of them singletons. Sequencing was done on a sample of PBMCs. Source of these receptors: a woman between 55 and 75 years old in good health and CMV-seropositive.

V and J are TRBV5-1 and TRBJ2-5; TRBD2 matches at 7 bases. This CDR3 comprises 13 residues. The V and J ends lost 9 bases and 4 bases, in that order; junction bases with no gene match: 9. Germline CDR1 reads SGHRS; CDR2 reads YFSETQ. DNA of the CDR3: TGCGCCACCGCAGCTAGCGGAAGAGAGACCCAGTACTTC. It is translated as CATAASGRETQYF.

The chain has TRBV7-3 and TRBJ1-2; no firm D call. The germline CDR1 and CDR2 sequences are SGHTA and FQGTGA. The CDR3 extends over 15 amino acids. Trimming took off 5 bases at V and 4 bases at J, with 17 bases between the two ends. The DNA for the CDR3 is TGTGCCAGCAGCGCCGACCGCAATGGAGGCTATGGCTACACCTTC. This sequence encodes CASSADRNGGYGYTF.

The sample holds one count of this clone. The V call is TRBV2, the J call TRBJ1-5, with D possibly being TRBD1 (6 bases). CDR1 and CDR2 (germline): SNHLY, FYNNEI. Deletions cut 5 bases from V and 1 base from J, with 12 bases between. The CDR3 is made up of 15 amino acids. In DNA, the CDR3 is TGTGCCAGCAGTCCGGACAGTTTGAGCAATCAGCCCCAGCATTTT. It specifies CASSPDSLSNQPQHF.

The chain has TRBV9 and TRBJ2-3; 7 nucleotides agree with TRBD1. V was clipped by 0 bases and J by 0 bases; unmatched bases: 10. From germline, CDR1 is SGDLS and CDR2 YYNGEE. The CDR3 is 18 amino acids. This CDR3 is CASSVAVGTAPSTDTQYF. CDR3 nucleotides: TGTGCCAGCAGCGTAGCGGTGGGGACAGCCCCTAGCACAGATACGCAGTATTTT. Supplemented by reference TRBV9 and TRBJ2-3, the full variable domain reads DSGVTQTPKHLITATGQRVTLRCSPRSGDLSVYWYQQSLDQGLQFLIQYYNGEERAKGNILERFSAQQFPDLHSELNLSSLELGDSALYFCASSVAVGTAPSTDTQYFGPGTRLTVL.

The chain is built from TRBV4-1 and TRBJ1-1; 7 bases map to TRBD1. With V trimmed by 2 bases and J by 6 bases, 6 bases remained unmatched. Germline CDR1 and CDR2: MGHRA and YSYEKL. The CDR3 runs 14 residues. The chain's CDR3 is CASSQFNRGAEAFF. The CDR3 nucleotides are TGCGCCAGCAGCCAATTTAACAGGGGTGCTGAAGCTTTCTTT.

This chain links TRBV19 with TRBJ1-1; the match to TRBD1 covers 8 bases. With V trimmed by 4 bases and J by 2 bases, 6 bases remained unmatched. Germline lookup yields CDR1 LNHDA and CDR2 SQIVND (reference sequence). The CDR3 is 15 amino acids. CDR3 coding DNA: TGTGCCAGTAGTACCAAGACAGGGGTAAACACTGAAGCTTTCTTT. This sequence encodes CASSTKTGVNTEAFF. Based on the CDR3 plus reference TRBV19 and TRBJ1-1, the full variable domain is DGGITQSPKYLFRKEGQNVTLSCEQNLNHDAMYWYRQDPGQGLRLIYYSQIVNDFQKGDIAEGYSVSREKKESFPLTVTSAQKNPTAFYLCASSTKTGVNTEAFFGQGTRLTVV.

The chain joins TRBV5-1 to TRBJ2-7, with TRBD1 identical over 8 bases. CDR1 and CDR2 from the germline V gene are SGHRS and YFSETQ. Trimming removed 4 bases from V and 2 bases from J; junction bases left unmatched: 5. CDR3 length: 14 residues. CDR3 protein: CASSPGQAAYEQYF. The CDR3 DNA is TGCGCCAGCAGCCCGGGACAGGCCGCCTACGAGCAGTACTTC.

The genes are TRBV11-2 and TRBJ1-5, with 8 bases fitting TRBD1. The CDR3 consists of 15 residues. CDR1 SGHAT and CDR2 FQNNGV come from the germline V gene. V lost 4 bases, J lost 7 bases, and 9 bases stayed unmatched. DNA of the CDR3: TGTGCCAGCAGCTCAGGACAGGGAGACATGCAGCCCCAGCATTTT. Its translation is CASSSGQGDMQPQHF.

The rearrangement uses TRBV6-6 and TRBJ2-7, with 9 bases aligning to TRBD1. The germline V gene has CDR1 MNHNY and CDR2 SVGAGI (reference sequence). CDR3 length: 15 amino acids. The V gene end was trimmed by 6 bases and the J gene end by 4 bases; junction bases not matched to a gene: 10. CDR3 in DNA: TGTGCCAGCAGCGACACCCCGGGACAGGGTTACGAGCAGTACTTC. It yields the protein CASSDTPGQGYEQYF.

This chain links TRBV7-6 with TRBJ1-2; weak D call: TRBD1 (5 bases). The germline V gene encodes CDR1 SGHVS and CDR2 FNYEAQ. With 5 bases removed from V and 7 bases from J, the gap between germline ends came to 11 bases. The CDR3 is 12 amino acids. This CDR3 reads CASSEVGGGYTF. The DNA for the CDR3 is TGTGCCAGCAGCGAAGTGGGGGGTGGCTACACCTTC.

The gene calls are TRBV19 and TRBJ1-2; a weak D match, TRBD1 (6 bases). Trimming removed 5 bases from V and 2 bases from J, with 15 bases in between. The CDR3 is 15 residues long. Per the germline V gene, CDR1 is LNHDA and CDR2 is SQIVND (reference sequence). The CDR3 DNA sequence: TGTGCCAGTAGTCCCTCTCGGGGGGCGAACTATGGCTACACCTTC. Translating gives CASSPSRGANYGYTF.

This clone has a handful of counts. This CDR3 reads CSASSRFRAFF. The CDR3 DNA reads as TGCAGTGCTAGCTCTCGGTTCCGGGCTTTCTTT. The chain employs TRBV20-1 and TRBJ1-1; D gene uncertain. Looked up from germline, CDR1 is DFQATT and CDR2 is SNEGSKA (reference sequence). V shed 3 bases and J shed 11 bases, with 13 bases lying between them. The CDR3 extends over 11 amino acids.

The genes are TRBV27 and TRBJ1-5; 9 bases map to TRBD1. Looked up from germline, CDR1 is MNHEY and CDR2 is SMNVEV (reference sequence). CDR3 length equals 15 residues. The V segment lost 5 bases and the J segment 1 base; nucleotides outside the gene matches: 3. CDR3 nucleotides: TGTGCCAGCAGTATCGGGACAGGGAGCAATCAGCCCCAGCATTTT. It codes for CASSIGTGSNQPQHF.

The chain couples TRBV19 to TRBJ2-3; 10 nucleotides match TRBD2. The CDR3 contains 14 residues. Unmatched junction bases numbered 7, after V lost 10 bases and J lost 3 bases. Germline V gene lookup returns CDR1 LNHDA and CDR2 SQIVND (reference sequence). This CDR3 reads CATRAGGPTDTQYF. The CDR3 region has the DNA TGTGCCACCAGAGCGGGGGGGCCGACAGATACGCAGTATTTT.

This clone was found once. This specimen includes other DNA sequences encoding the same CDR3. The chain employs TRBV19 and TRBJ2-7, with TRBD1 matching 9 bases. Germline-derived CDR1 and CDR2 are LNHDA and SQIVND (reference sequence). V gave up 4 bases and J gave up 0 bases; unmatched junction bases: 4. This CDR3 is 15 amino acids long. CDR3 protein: CASSKGTGSSYEQYF. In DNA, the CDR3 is TGTGCCAGTAGTAAGGGGACAGGGAGCTCCTACGAGCAGTACTTC.

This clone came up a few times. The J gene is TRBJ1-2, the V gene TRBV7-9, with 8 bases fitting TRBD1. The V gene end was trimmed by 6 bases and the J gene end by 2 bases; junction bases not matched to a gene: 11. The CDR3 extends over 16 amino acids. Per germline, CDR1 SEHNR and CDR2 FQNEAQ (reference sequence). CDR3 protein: CASRLSPTGANYGYTF. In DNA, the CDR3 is TGTGCCAGCAGGCTTAGCCCGACAGGGGCGAACTATGGCTACACCTTC.